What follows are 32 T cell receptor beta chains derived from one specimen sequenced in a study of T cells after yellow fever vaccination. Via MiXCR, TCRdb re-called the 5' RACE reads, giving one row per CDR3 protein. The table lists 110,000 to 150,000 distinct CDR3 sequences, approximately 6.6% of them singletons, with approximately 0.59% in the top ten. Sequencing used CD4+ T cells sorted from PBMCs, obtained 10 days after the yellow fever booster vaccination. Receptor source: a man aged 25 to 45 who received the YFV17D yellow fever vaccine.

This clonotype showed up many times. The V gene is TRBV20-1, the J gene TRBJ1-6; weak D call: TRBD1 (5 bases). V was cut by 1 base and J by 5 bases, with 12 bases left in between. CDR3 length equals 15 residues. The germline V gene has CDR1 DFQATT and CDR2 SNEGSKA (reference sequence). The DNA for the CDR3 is TGCAGTGCTAGAGTGACAGCTCCCCATAATTCACCCCTCCACTTT. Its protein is CSARVTAPHNSPLHF.

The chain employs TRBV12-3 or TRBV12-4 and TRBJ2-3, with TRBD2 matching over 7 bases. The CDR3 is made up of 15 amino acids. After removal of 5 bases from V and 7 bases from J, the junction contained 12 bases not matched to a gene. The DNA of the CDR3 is TGTGCCAGCAGTCCCAAGGTGGGAGGGCCGAATACGCAGTATTTT. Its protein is CASSPKVGGPNTQYF.

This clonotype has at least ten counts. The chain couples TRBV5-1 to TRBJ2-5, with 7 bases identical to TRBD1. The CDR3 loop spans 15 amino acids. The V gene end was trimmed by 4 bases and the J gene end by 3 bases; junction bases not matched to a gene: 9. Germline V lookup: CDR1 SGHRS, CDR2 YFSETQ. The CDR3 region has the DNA TGCGCCAGCAGCAGGACCGGGACAGTAGAAGAGACCCAGTACTTC. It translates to CASSRTGTVEETQYF.

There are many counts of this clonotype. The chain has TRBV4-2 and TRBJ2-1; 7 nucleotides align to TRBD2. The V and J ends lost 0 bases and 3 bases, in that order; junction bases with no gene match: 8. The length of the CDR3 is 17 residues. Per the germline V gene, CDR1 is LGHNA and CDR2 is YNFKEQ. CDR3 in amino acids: CASSQDLTSAVYNEQFF. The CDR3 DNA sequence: TGTGCCAGCAGCCAAGATCTAACTAGCGCTGTCTACAATGAGCAGTTCTTC.

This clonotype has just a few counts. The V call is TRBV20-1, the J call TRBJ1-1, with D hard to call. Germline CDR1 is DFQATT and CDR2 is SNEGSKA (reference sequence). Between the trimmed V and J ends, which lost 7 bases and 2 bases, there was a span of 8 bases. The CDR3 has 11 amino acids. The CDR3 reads CSVEINTEAFF. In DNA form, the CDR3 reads TGCAGTGTAGAAATCAACACTGAAGCTTTCTTT.

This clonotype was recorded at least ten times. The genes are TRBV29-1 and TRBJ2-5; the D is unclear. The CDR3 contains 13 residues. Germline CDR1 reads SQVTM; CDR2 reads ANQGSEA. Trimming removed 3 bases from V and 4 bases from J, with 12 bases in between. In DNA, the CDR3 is TGCAGCGTTGATCCTGGATCATCAGAGACCCAGTACTTC. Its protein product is CSVDPGSSETQYF.

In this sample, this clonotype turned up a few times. The CDR3, as DNA: TGTGCCAGCACCCTTTACATGAACACTGAAGCTTTCTTT. This sequence encodes CASTLYMNTEAFF. The chain couples TRBV12-3 or TRBV12-4 to TRBJ1-1; no definite D call. Trimming cost V 7 bases and J 0 bases, with 9 bases left between them. The CDR3 sequence is 13 residues long.

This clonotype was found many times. The CDR3 reads CSATRQVTDTQYF. The CDR3 nucleotides are TGCAGTGCTACCAGACAGGTCACAGATACGCAGTATTTT. This chain links TRBV20-1 with TRBJ2-3, with D possibly matching TRBD1 (6 bases). V lost 4 bases, J lost 2 bases, and 10 bases lay in between. This CDR3 spans 13 amino acids. Germline V gene data show CDR1 as DFQATT and CDR2 as SNEGSKA (reference sequence).

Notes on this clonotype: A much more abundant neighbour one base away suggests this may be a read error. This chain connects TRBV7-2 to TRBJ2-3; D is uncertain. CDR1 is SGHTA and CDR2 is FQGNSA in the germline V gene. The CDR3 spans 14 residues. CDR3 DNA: TGTGTCAGCAGCCCCCCGGGCCCCCTGTTTACGCAGTATTTT. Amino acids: CVSSPPGPLFTQYF.

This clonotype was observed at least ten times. The CDR3: CASSHGTSGSNTDTQYF. CDR3 DNA sequence: TGTGCCAGCAGCCACGGGACTAGCGGGAGTAACACAGATACGCAGTATTTT. V is TRBV12-3 or TRBV12-4 and J is TRBJ2-3; 14 bases match TRBD2. The CDR3 sequence is 17 residues long. Trimming removed 6 bases from V and 2 bases from J; junction bases left unmatched: 7.

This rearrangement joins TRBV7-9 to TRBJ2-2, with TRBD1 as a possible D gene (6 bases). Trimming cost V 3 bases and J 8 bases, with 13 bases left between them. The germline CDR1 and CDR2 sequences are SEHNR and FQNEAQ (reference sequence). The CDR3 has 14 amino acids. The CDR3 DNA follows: TGTGCCAGCAGCTTCAACAGGGTGGCTGGGGAGCTGTTTTTT. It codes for CASSFNRVAGELFF.

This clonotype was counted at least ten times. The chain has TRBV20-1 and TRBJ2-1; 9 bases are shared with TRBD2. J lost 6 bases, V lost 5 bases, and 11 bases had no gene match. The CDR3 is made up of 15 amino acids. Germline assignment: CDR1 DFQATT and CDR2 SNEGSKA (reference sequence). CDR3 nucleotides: TGCAGTGCTCGACCGCCTAGCGGGGCGATCAATGAGCAGTTCTTC. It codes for CSARPPSGAINEQFF.

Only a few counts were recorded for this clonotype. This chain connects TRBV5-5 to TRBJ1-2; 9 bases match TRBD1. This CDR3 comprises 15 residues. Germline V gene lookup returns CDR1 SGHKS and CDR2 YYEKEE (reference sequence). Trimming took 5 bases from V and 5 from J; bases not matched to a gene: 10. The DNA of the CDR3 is TGTGCCAGCAGGGTACCGGGACAGGGTGTTTATGGCTACACCTTC. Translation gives CASRVPGQGVYGYTF. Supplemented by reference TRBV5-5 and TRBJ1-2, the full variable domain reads DAGVTQSPTHLIKTRGQQVTLRCSPISGHKSVSWYQQVLGQGPQFIFQYYEKEERGRGNFPDRFSARQFPNYSSELNVNALLLGDSALYLCASRVPGQGVYGYTFGSGTRLTVV.

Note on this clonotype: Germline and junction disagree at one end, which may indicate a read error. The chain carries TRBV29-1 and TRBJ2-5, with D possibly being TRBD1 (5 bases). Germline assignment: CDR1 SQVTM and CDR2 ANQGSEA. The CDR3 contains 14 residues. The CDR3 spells CSGETTAQGETQYF. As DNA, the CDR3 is TGCAGCGGTGAAACGACAGCGCAAGGAGAGACCCAGTACTTC.

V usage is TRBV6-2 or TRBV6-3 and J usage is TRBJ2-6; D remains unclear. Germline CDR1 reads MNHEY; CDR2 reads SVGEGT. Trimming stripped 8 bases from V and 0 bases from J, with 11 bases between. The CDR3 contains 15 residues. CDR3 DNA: TGTGCCAGCGCCTCGGCCGTCTCTGGGGCCAACGTCCTGACTTTC. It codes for CASASAVSGANVLTF.

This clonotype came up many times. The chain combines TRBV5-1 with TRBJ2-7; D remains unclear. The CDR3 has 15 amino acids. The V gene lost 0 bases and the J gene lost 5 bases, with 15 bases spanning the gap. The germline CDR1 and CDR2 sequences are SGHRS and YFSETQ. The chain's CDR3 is CASSLGRQFLDEQYF. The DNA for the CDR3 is TGCGCCAGCAGCTTGGGTAGGCAGTTCCTGGACGAGCAGTACTTC.

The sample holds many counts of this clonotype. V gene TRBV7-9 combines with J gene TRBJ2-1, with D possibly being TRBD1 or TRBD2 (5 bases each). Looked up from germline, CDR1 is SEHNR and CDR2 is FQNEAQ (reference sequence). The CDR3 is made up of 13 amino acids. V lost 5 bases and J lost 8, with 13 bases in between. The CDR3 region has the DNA TGTGCCAGCAGCAGAGGGGCCCCGGATGAGCAGTTCTTC. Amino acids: CASSRGAPDEQFF.

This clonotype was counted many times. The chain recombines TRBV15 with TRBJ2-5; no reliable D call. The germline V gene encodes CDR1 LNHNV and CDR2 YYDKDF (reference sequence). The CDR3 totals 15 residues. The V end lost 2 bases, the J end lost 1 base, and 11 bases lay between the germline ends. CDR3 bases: TGTGCCACCAGCAGATCCGGAATCACCCAAGAGACCCAGTACTTC. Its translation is CATSRSGITQETQYF.

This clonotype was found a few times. The CDR3 loop reads CAAGGQLNTEAFF. The CDR3 DNA reads TGTGCCGCGGGGGGACAGTTGAACACTGAAGCTTTCTTT. The chain couples TRBV5-4 to TRBJ1-1; 7 bases fit TRBD1. Germline values: CDR1 SGHNT, CDR2 YYREEE (reference sequence). Unmatched junction bases numbered 6, after V lost 10 bases and J lost 0 bases. CDR3 size: 13 residues.

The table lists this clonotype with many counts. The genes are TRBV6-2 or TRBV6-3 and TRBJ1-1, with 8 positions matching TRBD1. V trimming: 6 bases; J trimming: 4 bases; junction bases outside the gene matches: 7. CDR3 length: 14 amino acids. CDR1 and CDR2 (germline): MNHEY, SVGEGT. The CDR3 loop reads CASRSTGVGTEAFF. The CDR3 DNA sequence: TGTGCCAGCAGATCGACAGGGGTGGGCACTGAAGCTTTCTTT.

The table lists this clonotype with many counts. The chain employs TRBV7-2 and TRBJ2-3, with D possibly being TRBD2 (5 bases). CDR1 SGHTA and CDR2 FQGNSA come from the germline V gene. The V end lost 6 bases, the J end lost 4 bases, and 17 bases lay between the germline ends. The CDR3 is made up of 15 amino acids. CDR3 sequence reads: CASRVQEGRPDTQYF. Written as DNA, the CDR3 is TGTGCCAGCAGGGTACAAGAGGGCCGGCCAGATACGCAGTATTTT.

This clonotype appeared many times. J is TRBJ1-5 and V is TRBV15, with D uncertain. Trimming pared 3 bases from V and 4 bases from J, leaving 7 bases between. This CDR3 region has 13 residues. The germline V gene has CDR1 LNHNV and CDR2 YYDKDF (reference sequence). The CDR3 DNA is TGTGCCACCAGCAGCGAAGTTAATCAGCCCCAGCATTTT. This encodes CATSSEVNQPQHF.

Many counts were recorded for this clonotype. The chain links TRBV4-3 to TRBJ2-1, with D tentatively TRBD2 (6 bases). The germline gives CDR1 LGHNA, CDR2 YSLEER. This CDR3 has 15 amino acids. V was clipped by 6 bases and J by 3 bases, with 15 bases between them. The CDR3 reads CASRRTTTIYNEQFF. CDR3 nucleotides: TGCGCCAGCAGAAGGACTACCACGATCTACAATGAGCAGTTCTTC.

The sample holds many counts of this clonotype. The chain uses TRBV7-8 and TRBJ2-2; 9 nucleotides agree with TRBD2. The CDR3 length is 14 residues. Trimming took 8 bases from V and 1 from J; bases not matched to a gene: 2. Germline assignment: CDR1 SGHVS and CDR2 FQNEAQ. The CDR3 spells CASLTSGNTGELFF. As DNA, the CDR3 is TGTGCCAGCCTGACTAGCGGGAACACCGGGGAGCTGTTTTTT.

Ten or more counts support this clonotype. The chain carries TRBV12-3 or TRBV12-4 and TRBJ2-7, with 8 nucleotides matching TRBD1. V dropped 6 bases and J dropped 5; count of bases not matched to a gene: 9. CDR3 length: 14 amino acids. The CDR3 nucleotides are TGTGCCAGCAGGACCGGGACAGGAGCGGACGAGCAGTACTTC. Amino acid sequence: CASRTGTGADEQYF.

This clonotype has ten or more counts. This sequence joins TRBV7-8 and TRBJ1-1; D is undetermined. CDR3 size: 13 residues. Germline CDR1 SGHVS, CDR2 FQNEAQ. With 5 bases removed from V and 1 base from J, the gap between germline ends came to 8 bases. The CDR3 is CASSPGPNTEAFF. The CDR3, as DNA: TGTGCCAGCAGCCCTGGACCGAACACTGAAGCTTTCTTT.

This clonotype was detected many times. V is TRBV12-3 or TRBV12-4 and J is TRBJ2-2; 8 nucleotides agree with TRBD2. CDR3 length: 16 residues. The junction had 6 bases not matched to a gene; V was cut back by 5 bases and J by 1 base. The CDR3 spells CASSMSSGVNTGELFF. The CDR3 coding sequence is TGTGCCAGCAGTATGAGTAGCGGGGTGAACACCGGGGAGCTGTTTTTT.

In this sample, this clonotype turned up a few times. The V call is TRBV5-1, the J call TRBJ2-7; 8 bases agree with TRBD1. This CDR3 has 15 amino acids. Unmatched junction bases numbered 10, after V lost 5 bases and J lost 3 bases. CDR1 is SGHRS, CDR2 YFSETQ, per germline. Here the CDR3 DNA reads TGCGCCAGCAGTCAACAAGCGACAGGGGACTACGAGCAGTACTTC. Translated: CASSQQATGDYEQYF.

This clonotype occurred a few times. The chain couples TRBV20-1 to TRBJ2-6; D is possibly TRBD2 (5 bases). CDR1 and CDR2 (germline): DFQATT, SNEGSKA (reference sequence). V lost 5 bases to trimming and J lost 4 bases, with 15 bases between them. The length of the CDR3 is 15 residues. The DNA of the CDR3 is TGCAGTGCTCCACGGGGTGTGCTCGGGGCCAACGTCCTGACTTTC. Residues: CSAPRGVLGANVLTF.

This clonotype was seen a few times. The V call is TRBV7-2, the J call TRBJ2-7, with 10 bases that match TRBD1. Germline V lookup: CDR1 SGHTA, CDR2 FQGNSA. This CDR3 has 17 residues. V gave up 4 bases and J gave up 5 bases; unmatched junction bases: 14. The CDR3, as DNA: TGTGCCAGCAGCTCCAAGCGGCGTGTCGACAGGGGGCACGAGCAGTACTTC. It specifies CASSSKRRVDRGHEQYF.

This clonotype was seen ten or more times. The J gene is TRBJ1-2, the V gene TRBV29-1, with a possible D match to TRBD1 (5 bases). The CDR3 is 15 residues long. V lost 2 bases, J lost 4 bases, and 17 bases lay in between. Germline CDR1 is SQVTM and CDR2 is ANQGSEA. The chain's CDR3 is CSVESSRGLPYGYTF. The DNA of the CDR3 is TGCAGCGTTGAATCATCAAGGGGCCTCCCCTATGGCTACACCTTC.

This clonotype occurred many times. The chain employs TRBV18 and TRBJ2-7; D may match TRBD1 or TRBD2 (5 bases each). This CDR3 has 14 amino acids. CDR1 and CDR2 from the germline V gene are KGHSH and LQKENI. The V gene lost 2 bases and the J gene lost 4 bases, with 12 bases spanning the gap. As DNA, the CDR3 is TGTGCCAGCTCACCAGGGGCTAGCCGATACGAGCAGTACTTC. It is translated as CASSPGASRYEQYF.